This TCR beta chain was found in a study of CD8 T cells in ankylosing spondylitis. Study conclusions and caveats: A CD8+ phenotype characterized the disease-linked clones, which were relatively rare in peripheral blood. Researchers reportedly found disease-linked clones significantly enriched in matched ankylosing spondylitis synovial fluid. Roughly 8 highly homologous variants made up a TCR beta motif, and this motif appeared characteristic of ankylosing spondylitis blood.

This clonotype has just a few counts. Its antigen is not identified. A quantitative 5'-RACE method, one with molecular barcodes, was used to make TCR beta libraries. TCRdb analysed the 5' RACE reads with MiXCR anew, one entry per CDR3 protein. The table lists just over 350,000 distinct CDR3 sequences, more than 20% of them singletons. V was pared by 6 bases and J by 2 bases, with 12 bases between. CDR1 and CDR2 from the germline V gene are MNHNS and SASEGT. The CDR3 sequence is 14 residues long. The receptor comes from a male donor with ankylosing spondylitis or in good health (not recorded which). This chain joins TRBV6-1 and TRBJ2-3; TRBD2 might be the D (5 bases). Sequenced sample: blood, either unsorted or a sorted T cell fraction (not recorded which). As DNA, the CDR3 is TGTGCCAGCAGAGACGGGATCGTCACAGATACGCAGTATTTT. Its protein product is CASRDGIVTDTQYF.